This T cell receptor (beta chain) was sequenced for a study of blood T cells in healthy people across ages. About this clonotype: Its matching antigen is unknown.

The study, taken as a whole, reports: Age brought a roughly linear fall in TCR beta diversity measured per million T cells. Donor CMV infection status was unknown, possibly confounding age-related changes in expanded clonotypes.

Alongside a J-beta primer mix, a sample-barcoded 5' primer served in a second PCR lasting roughly 7 to 12 cycles. From the 5' RACE reads, TCRdb called clonotypes with MiXCR, one entry per CDR3 protein. This sample has 1.5 million to 2 million distinct CDR3 sequences, with just under 50% found just once. Investigators took roughly 10 milliliters of peripheral blood from every donor. The CDR3 consists of 13 residues. The ends lost 5 bases at V and 9 bases at J; junction bases unmatched: 4. Germline-derived CDR1 and CDR2 are DFQATT and SNEGSKA (reference sequence). The gene calls are TRBV20-1 and TRBJ2-1; 13 nucleotides line up with TRBD2. What was sequenced was blood. The TCR was taken from a woman aged 40 to 50 in good health. The CDR3 here is CSAGGLAGREQFF. For the CDR3, the DNA is TGCAGTGCTGGGGGACTAGCGGGGCGTGAGCAGTTCTTC.